This TCR beta chain was sequenced for a study of PD-L1 blockade in urothelial cancer. At the level of the study: About 85% of the roughly 29 patients were men who had bladder-origin urothelial cancer.

J gave up 6 bases and V 6 bases, and 5 bases lay outside the gene matches. CDR1 MDHEN and CDR2 SYDVKM come from the germline V gene. CDR3 length equals 13 residues. Assay: immunoSEQ multiplex PCR; the TCRdb copy retains only in-frame clones and omits some. The top ten hold roughly 10% of the sample, which has roughly 51,000 clones, about four fifths seen once. Time point of the sample: pretreatment peripheral blood. This clone was counted only a few times. The rearrangement links TRBV28 to TRBJ1-2; 9 bases are a match to TRBD1. This sequence was found in a man in his 70s with urothelial cancer. The sequencing used PBMCs, collected around atezolizumab (anti-PD-L1) treatment. This chain's CDR3 is CASRTGGANGYTF. Written as DNA, the CDR3 is TGTGCCAGCAGAACAGGGGGCGCGAATGGCTACACCTTC.